These T cell receptor beta chains were read from a single sample in a study of blood T cell repertoires in COVID-19. Clones were read by immunoSEQ multiplex PCR, and TCRdb kept only the in-frame ones, dropping some. The data contain 150,000 to 200,000 clones, about 78% of them singletons. Sequencing was carried out using peripheral blood. The receptors were sampled from a woman aged 50 to 60 with active or convalescent COVID-19. Each CDR3 is given with its conserved first and last residue. D genes are given only for firm matches. The size of a clone is reported for some rows only, either as once, few or many, or as a class for expanded clones.

NA	TRBV20-1	TRBJ2-2	NA	CSASGFRSTGELFF	TGCAGTGCTAGTGGTTTTAGGAGCACCGGGGAGCTGTTTTTT
NA	TRBV2	TRBJ1-3	NA	CAKTSSGNTIYF	TGTGCCAAAACGAGCTCTGGAAACACCATATATTTT
NA	TRBV9	TRBJ1-6	NA	CASSVVRDSPLHF	TGTGCCAGCAGCGTAGTTCGGGATTCACCCCTCCACTTT
NA	TRBV11-2	TRBJ1-1	NA	CASSLYMAGAEAFF	TGTGCCAGCAGCTTATATATGGCGGGCGCTGAAGCTTTCTTT
NA	TRBV19	TRBJ1-4	NA	CASSISGGRRPNEKLFF	TGTGCCAGTAGTATTTCAGGAGGGCGGAGACCTAATGAAAAACTGTTTTTT
NA	TRBV3-1/TRBV3-2	TRBJ2-3	TRBD1	CASSSRTGRTDTQYF	TGTGCCAGCAGCTCACGGACAGGGAGGACAGATACGCAGTATTTT
NA	TRBV5-6	TRBJ2-2	NA	CASSLALGRTGELFF	TGTGCCAGCAGCTTGGCCTTGGGGCGAACCGGGGAGCTGTTTTTT
NA	TRBV10-2	TRBJ2-1	TRBD2	CASSDGGLAVLSSSYNEQFF	TGCGCCAGCAGTGACGGGGGACTAGCGGTCCTTTCAAGCTCCTACAATGAGCAGTTCTTC
NA	TRBV6-2/TRBV6-3	TRBJ1-4	NA	CASSYGGANEKLFF	TGTGCCAGCAGTTACGGGGGGGCGAATGAAAAACTGTTTTTT
few	TRBV28	TRBJ1-1	NA	CASSPRGTEAFF	TGTGCCAGCAGTCCCCGGGGCACTGAAGCTTTCTTT
once	TRBV7-8	TRBJ2-2	NA	CASSLRQGRGTGELFF	TGTGCCAGCAGCCTAAGACAGGGGAGGGGCACCGGGGAGCTGTTTTTT
NA	TRBV7-9	TRBJ2-5	TRBD1	CASSFKDRGFSSQETQYF	TGTGCCAGCAGCTTTAAGGACAGGGGGTTCTCTTCACAAGAGACCCAGTACTTC
NA	TRBV7-6	TRBJ2-3	NA	CASSPPTDTHYF	TGTGCCAGCAGCCCCCCCACAGATACGCATTATTTT
NA	TRBV2	TRBJ2-5	TRBD2	CASSALAGGQETQYF	TGTGCCAGCAGTGCCCTAGCGGGAGGGCAAGAGACCCAGTACTTC
NA	TRBV7-9	TRBJ1-1	NA	CASSLSREHEAFF	TGTGCCAGCAGCCTTTCCCGGGAGCATGAAGCTTTCTTT
many	TRBV7-8	TRBJ1-6	NA	CASSSDSGGPLHF	TGTGCCAGCAGCTCTGACTCTGGTGGTCCCCTCCACTTT
NA	TRBV20-1	TRBJ1-2	NA	CSATGVYGYTF	TGCAGTGCTACGGGAGTCTATGGCTACACCTTC
NA	TRBV4-1	TRBJ1-1	NA	CASSQAGAGFTEAFF	TGCGCCAGCAGCCAGGCAGGGGCAGGGTTCACTGAAGCTTTCTTT
NA	TRBV10-3	TRBJ2-1	TRBD1	CAISERGLVQFF	TGTGCCATCAGTGAAAGGGGGCTGGTGCAGTTCTTC
NA	TRBV5-1	TRBJ2-7	NA	CASSSGDNSYEQYF	TGCGCCAGCAGCTCAGGGGATAACTCCTACGAGCAGTACTTC
few	TRBV10-3	TRBJ2-7	TRBD2	CAISESGQYSGGDSYEQYF	TGTGCCATCAGTGAGTCGGGCCAGTATAGCGGGGGAGACTCCTACGAGCAGTACTTC
NA	TRBV6-1	TRBJ2-6	TRBD1	CASSRDSSGANVLTF	TGTGCCAGCAGTCGGGACAGCTCTGGGGCCAACGTCCTGACTTTC
once	TRBV30	TRBJ2-7	NA	CAWSGDASSYEQYF	TGTGCCTGGAGCGGAGACGCCAGCTCCTACGAGCAGTACTTC
once	TRBV25-1	TRBJ1-2	NA	CAARAGNYGYTF	TGTGCCGCACGGGCAGGGAACTATGGCTACACCTTC
once	TRBV19	TRBJ2-4	TRBD2	CASSIGIASGYKNIQYF	TGTGCCAGTAGTATAGGAATTGCTAGCGGGTACAAAAACATTCAGTACTTC
NA	TRBV18	TRBJ1-3	NA	CASSPRPGSGNTIYF	TGTGCCAGCTCACCACGCCCAGGCTCTGGAAACACCATATATTTT
NA	TRBV11-3	TRBJ2-3	NA	CASSPSSDRTDTQYF	TGTGCCAGCAGCCCTAGCTCGGATCGCACAGATACGCAGTATTTT
NA	TRBV11-3	TRBJ2-1	TRBD2	CASTNRTSGSLGEQFF	TGTGCCAGCACCAACCGGACTAGCGGGAGCTTAGGTGAGCAGTTCTTC
NA	TRBV7-8	TRBJ2-1	TRBD1	CASSIQGEPYNEQFF	TGTGCCAGCAGCATACAGGGGGAACCTTACAATGAGCAGTTCTTC
NA	TRBV28	TRBJ1-2	NA	CASSQPPETVYGYTF	TGTGCCAGCAGTCAACCACCTGAGACAGTCTATGGCTACACCTTC
NA	TRBV5-4	TRBJ2-4	NA	CASSLEAAAAKNIQYF	TGTGCCAGCAGCTTGGAGGCAGCGGCCGCCAAAAACATTCAGTACTTC
once	TRBV3-1/TRBV3-2	TRBJ2-1	NA	CASSHVFRGISSYNEQFF	TGTGCCAGCAGCCATGTTTTCCGCGGGATTAGCTCCTACAATGAGCAGTTCTTC
NA	TRBV7-9	TRBJ2-3	TRBD2	CASSSRLAASTDTQYF	TGTGCCAGCAGCTCCAGACTAGCTGCTAGCACAGATACGCAGTATTTT
medium-sized	TRBV7-9	TRBJ1-2	NA	CASSQQAGVESYGYTF	TGTGCCAGCAGCCAACAAGCGGGGGTTGAGAGCTATGGCTACACCTTC
few	TRBV9	TRBJ2-2	TRBD2	CASSSRLASGELFF	TGTGCCAGCAGCTCTCGACTAGCGTCCGGGGAGCTGTTTTTT
NA	TRBV10-3	TRBJ1-4	NA	CAISGGRDEKLFF	TGTGCCATCAGTGGGGGGAGGGATGAAAAACTGTTTTTT
once	TRBV5-4	TRBJ2-7	NA	CASSLGVGASYEQYF	TGTGCCAGCAGCTTGGGGGTAGGGGCCTCCTACGAGCAGTACTTC
few	TRBV7-3	TRBJ2-3	NA	CASGPSTDTQYF	TGTGCCAGCGGCCCAAGCACAGATACGCAGTATTTT
NA	TRBV19	TRBJ2-3	TRBD1	CASSMRLGTGEQRTQYF	TGTGCCAGTAGTATGAGGTTGGGGACAGGAGAACAAAGGACGCAGTATTTT
NA	TRBV30	TRBJ1-5	NA	CAWSGPIRGQPQHF	TGTGCCTGGAGTGGTCCAATAAGAGGTCAGCCCCAGCATTTT
NA	TRBV19	TRBJ1-2	NA	CASSNRDGANYGYTF	TGTGCCAGTAGTAACAGGGACGGGGCTAACTATGGCTACACCTTC
NA	TRBV5-4	TRBJ1-2	TRBD1	CASSLGTVYGYTF	TGTGCCAGCAGCCTTGGGACAGTCTATGGCTACACCTTC
few	TRBV30	TRBJ2-3	NA	CAWSPSGTDTQYF	TGTGCCTGGAGCCCCAGCGGGACAGATACGCAGTATTTT
NA	TRBV7-3	TRBJ2-1	TRBD2	CASSLSSGRLGEQFF	TGTGCCAGCAGCTTAAGTAGCGGGAGGCTTGGTGAGCAGTTCTTC
NA	TRBV14	TRBJ2-7	NA	CASSQGGLASYEQYF	TGTGCCAGCAGCCAAGGAGGGTTGGCCTCCTACGAGCAGTACTTC
NA	TRBV19	TRBJ1-3	NA	CASSMKHSGNTIYF	TGTGCCAGTAGTATGAAGCACTCTGGAAACACCATATATTTT
NA	TRBV29-1	TRBJ1-5	NA	CSVASGAGSNQPQHF	TGCAGCGTTGCCTCAGGAGCGGGCTCCAATCAGCCCCAGCATTTT
few	TRBV7-9	TRBJ2-7	NA	CASSFDSSYEQYF	TGTGCCAGCAGCTTCGACAGCTCCTACGAGCAGTACTTC
NA	TRBV30	TRBJ2-6	NA	CAWTGDTYFSGANVLTF	TGTGCCTGGACAGGGGACACCTACTTCTCTGGGGCCAACGTCCTGACTTTC
NA	TRBV12-3/TRBV12-4	TRBJ1-1	TRBD1	CASSLAPDRGSFF	TGTGCCAGCAGTTTAGCGCCGGACAGGGGTTCTTTCTTT
NA	TRBV2	TRBJ1-5	NA	CASSEGRVNQPQHF	TGTGCCAGCAGTGAAGGGCGGGTTAATCAGCCCCAGCATTTT
NA	TRBV19	TRBJ1-1	TRBD1	CASSITQGAIGRGTEAFF	TGTGCCAGTAGTATTACCCAGGGGGCGATTGGGAGGGGGACTGAAGCTTTCTTT
few	TRBV12-3/TRBV12-4	TRBJ2-3	NA	CASSLQDTQYF	TGTGCCAGCAGTTTACAAGATACGCAGTATTTT
NA	TRBV6-5	TRBJ2-7	NA	CASSLGGGLDEQYF	TGTGCCAGCAGCCTGGGGGGGGGCCTGGACGAGCAGTACTTC